Below, 21 T cell receptor beta chains from the same sample are listed, as sequenced in a study of regulatory T cells in long-lasting Graves disease. Libraries of TCR beta came from iRepertoire HTBI primers plus Arm-PCR of CDR3 regions. Using its own MiXCR run on the multiplex PCR reads, TCRdb lists one record per CDR3 protein. The table has hundreds of thousands of distinct CDR3 sequences, less than 25% seen once. Documented time point: persistent/refractory GD, antithyroid drugs over 5 years with positive TRAb. After RNA was extracted from PBMCs, the TCR library was made from it. Sequencing used peripheral blood mononuclear cells (PBMCs), obtained when the disease was refractory, from a patient treated with antithyroid drugs. All receptors come from a female donor with Graves disease.

This clonotype was seen a single time. CDR3 amino acids: CSAPGQVYEQYF. The DNA of the CDR3 is TGCAGTGCTCCCGGGCAGGTCTACGAGCAGTACTTC. The J gene is TRBJ2-7, the V gene TRBV20-1, with D hard to call. Trimming cost V 5 bases and J 3 bases, with 11 bases left between them. CDR1 and CDR2 (germline): DFQATT, SNEGSKA (reference sequence). The length of the CDR3 is 12 residues.

This clonotype has a single count. The V and J genes are TRBV7-2 and TRBJ1-5; TRBD1 matches at 10 bases. With V trimmed by 5 bases and J by 5 bases, 3 bases remained unmatched. The CDR3 has 14 amino acids. CDR1 and CDR2 from the germline V gene are SGHTA and FQGNSA. Here the CDR3 reads CASSRDRGYQPQHF. In nucleotides, the CDR3 is TGTGCCAGCAGCCGGGACAGGGGATATCAGCCCCAGCATTTT.

This clonotype was observed many times. The chain carries TRBV30 and TRBJ1-1; unclear D gene. The V gene lost 0 bases and the J gene lost 8 bases, with 13 bases spanning the gap. CDR1 is GTSNPN, CDR2 SVGIG, per germline (reference sequence). This CDR3 is 13 amino acids long. This CDR3 is CAWSVRQQIEAFF. The CDR3, as DNA: TGTGCCTGGAGTGTTCGTCAGCAGATAGAAGCTTTCTTT.

The chain carries TRBV6-1 and TRBJ2-7; D remains unclear. CDR1 and CDR2 (germline): MNHNS, SASEGT. The V gene lost 0 bases and the J gene lost 3 bases, with 12 bases spanning the gap. The CDR3 contains 15 residues. The CDR3: CASSEALRAVYEQYF. The CDR3, as DNA: TGTGCCAGCAGTGAAGCGCTTCGGGCAGTCTACGAGCAGTACTTC.

This clonotype came up many times. V is TRBV6-5 and J is TRBJ1-6; possibly TRBD1 for D (6 bases). The CDR3 length is 22 residues. CDR1 is MNHEY and CDR2 is SVGAGI in the germline V gene. Trimming removed 0 bases from V and 10 bases from J, with 34 bases in between. CDR3 sequence: CASSYSSWGWAQGSYTPSPLHF. In DNA, the CDR3 is TGTGCCAGCAGTTACTCGTCATGGGGCTGGGCACAGGGCTCATATACACCGTCACCCCTCCACTTT.

This clonotype was seen a handful of times. The chain combines TRBV6-1 with TRBJ2-2; D unresolved. This CDR3 comprises 16 residues. Germline loops: CDR1 MNHNS, CDR2 SASEGT. The V and J ends lost 5 bases and 0 bases respectively, with 13 bases between them. CDR3 DNA sequence: TGTGCCAGCAGTCCCGTTGCACCAACGAACACCGGGGAGCTGTTTTTT. This gives the protein CASSPVAPTNTGELFF.

This clonotype was seen more than once but under ten times. The rearrangement uses TRBV7-2 and TRBJ2-6; no clear D. The CDR3 contains 17 residues. Per the germline V gene, CDR1 is SGHTA and CDR2 is FQGNSA. V was trimmed by 1 base and J by 0 bases, leaving 10 bases between them. CDR3 nucleotide sequence: TGTGCCAGCAGCTTAGTGGGGTGGTCCTCTGGGGCCAACGTCCTGACTTTC. It specifies CASSLVGWSSGANVLTF.

The chain employs TRBV7-2 and TRBJ1-1; D is unresolved. The CDR3 has 13 residues. CDR1 is SGHTA and CDR2 is FQGNSA in the germline V gene. The V and J ends lost 4 bases and 0 bases respectively, with 6 bases between them. CDR3 residues: CASSWPLNTEAFF. The CDR3 DNA sequence: TGTGCCAGCAGCTGGCCACTGAACACTGAAGCTTTCTTT.

J is TRBJ1-1 and V is TRBV2, with 7 positions matching TRBD1. The CDR3 covers 14 residues. Germline V gene sequence: CDR1 SNHLY, CDR2 FYNNEI. The V segment lost 6 bases and the J segment 4 bases; nucleotides outside the gene matches: 8. CDR3 sequence (DNA): TGTGCCAGCAGCTTAGACAGGGACGGCACTGAAGCTTTCTTT. As protein: CASSLDRDGTEAFF. The variable domain in full, with the rest retrieved from reference TRBV2 and TRBJ1-1, is EPEVTQTPSHQVTQMGQEVILRCVPISNHLYFYWYRQILGQKVEFLVSFYNNEISEKSEIFDDQFSVERPDGSNFTLKIRSTKLEDSAMYFCASSLDRDGTEAFFGQGTRLTVV.

The rearrangement uses TRBV12-3 or TRBV12-4 and TRBJ1-1, with 8 positions matching TRBD1. V trimming: 3 bases; J trimming: 5 bases; junction bases outside the gene matches: 8. The CDR3 consists of 15 residues. The CDR3 reads CASSFFRTGITEAFF. CDR3 bases: TGTGCCAGCAGTTTCTTTCGGACAGGGATTACTGAAGCTTTCTTT.

The chain combines TRBV5-6 with TRBJ1-5; D may be TRBD1 (5 bases). CDR1 SGHDT and CDR2 YYEEEE come from the germline V gene. V lost 4 bases and J lost 5, with 13 bases in between. This CDR3 comprises 14 residues. CDR3 DNA: TGTGCCAGCAGCCTTGGGGGTCGAGATCAGCCCCAGCATTTT. This encodes CASSLGGRDQPQHF.

The rearrangement links TRBV5-1 to TRBJ1-2; D unclear. Germline V gene lookup returns CDR1 SGHRS and CDR2 YFSETQ. The V and J ends lost 0 bases and 5 bases respectively, with 14 bases between them. CDR3 size: 15 residues. This CDR3 is CASSLESTDMYGYTF. The CDR3 region has the DNA TGCGCCAGCAGCTTGGAATCGACTGACATGTATGGCTACACCTTC.

In its sample, this clonotype was seen a few times. The V gene is TRBV12-3 or TRBV12-4, the J gene TRBJ2-7, with D maybe TRBD1 (6 bases). The CDR3 length is 14 residues. The V and J ends lost 6 bases and 3 bases respectively, with 15 bases between them. CDR3 sequence: CASSLQTGFYEQYF. CDR3 DNA sequence: TGTGCCAGCAGCCTACAGACAGGATTCTACGAGCAGTACTTC.

The chain links TRBV27 to TRBJ2-7; no definite D call. CDR1 is MNHEY, CDR2 SMNVEV, per germline (reference sequence). V was shortened by 8 bases and J by 4 bases, with 12 bases between the two germline ends. The CDR3 is made up of 12 amino acids. CDR3 in amino acids: CASGVMGYEQYF. CDR3 nucleotide sequence: TGTGCCAGCGGTGTTATGGGTTACGAGCAGTACTTC.

This clonotype occurred a few times. The chain couples TRBV29-1 to TRBJ1-1; D not resolved. The V end lost 6 bases, the J end lost 9 bases, and 11 bases lay between the germline ends. CDR3 length: 10 residues. CDR1 is SQVTM, CDR2 ANQGSEA, per germline. The CDR3 protein is CSVREPKAFF. CDR3 DNA sequence: TGCAGCGTACGGGAACCGAAAGCTTTCTTT.

This clonotype was observed a handful of times. The chain is built from TRBV24-1 and TRBJ2-2; D ambiguous. The length of the CDR3 is 11 residues. The V gene lost 5 bases and the J gene lost 6 bases, with 3 bases spanning the gap. In germline, CDR1 is KGHDR, CDR2 SFDVKD. CDR3 region: CATSGPGELFF. CDR3 bases: TGTGCCACCAGTGGACCCGGGGAGCTGTTTTTT.

There are a few counts of this clonotype. The chain combines TRBV7-9 with TRBJ1-1; 7 nucleotides agree with TRBD1. The V and J ends lost 6 bases and 4 bases, in that order; junction bases with no gene match: 5. The CDR3 sequence is 13 residues long. Per the germline V gene, CDR1 is SEHNR and CDR2 is FQNEAQ (reference sequence). The CDR3 protein is CASRPTGATEAFF. The CDR3 coding sequence is TGTGCCAGCAGACCCACAGGGGCCACTGAAGCTTTCTTT.

This sequence joins TRBV20-1 and TRBJ2-5; no clear D gene. Germline CDR1 DFQATT, CDR2 SNEGSKA (reference sequence). This CDR3 is built from 12 residues. Trimming shortened V by 4 bases and J by 6 bases, and 12 bases separated the two germline ends. DNA of the CDR3: TGCAGTGCTACCGACCTCGCCCAGACCCAGTACTTC. Amino acid sequence: CSATDLAQTQYF.

The gene calls are TRBV7-8 and TRBJ2-2, with 8 bases lining up with TRBD1. Germline V gene sequence: CDR1 SGHVS, CDR2 FQNEAQ. The CDR3 has 15 residues. V lost 5 bases and J lost 6; bases outside the gene matches: 8. CDR3 nucleotide sequence: TGTGCCAGCAGCGCCGGGACAGGCCAACCCGGGGAGCTGTTTTTT. Translating it yields CASSAGTGQPGELFF.

This chain links TRBV2 with TRBJ2-1; 10 nucleotides match TRBD1. V lost 4 bases and J lost 3; bases outside the gene matches: 6. Germline V gene data show CDR1 as SNHLY and CDR2 as FYNNEI. The CDR3 totals 16 residues. The CDR3 is CASSAPGTGDYNEQFF. DNA for the CDR3: TGTGCCAGCAGTGCCCCCGGGACAGGGGACTACAATGAGCAGTTCTTC.

This clonotype has only a few counts. V is TRBV3-1 and J is TRBJ2-2; TRBD2 matches 11 bases. Looked up from germline, CDR1 is LGHDT and CDR2 is YNNKEL (reference sequence). The length of the CDR3 is 17 residues. The junction had 3 bases not matched to a gene; V was cut back by 3 bases and J by 0 bases. As DNA, the CDR3 is TGTGCCAGCAGCCACGTAGCGGGAGGGTCGAACACCGGGGAGCTGTTTTTT. Its translation: CASSHVAGGSNTGELFF.